This T cell receptor beta chain was identified in a study of blood T cell repertoires in COVID-19 (dated by TCRdb to 2020 to 2022). With regard to the full study: The collaborator samples originated in the United States, Italy and Spain and spanned the acute and convalescent phases of COVID-19. The samples were drawn from two sources: the first 160 participants of the ongoing ImmuneRACE study, and 1,000 to 1,500 subjects contributed by 6 global collaborators. The repertoires were released in a freely available public database intended as a resource for research on the immune response to SARS-CoV-2. Nearly every sample came with metadata listing a de-identified subject ID, COVID-19 status, age in years and sex. HLA class I and class II types, where available, came from metadata supplied by the sample provider rather than from assay-based typing. The prospective study material was composed of cDNA or gDNA derived from T cells, B-cell-depleted T cells, or PBMCs. Subjects who had been exposed to COVID-19, were actively infected with it, or had recovered from it provided the deeply sampled blood TCRbeta repertoires that made up the dataset. Findings and caveats that apply to the study as a whole: How much clinical and demographic metadata was included differed by source and by participant, and the metadata was provided uncurated.

V is trimmed back by 6 bases and J by 5 bases, and the junction contains 4 bases that no gene match accounts for. The germline V gene provides CDR1 SNHLY and CDR2 FYNNEI. The CDR3 numbers 14 residues from cysteine through phenylalanine. The retained sequence is limited to the CDR3, 42 bases, with the frame set at the first base. As for this clone: Its specific antigen is unknown. Base qualities are not provided; no much larger clone lies one nucleotide away.

TCRbeta CDR3 regions were amplified from genomic DNA by means of the immunoSEQ Assay, a bias-controlled multiplex PCR. Per the source publication's procedure: The number of nucleated cells in each sample was estimated from the amplification of reference gene primers within the assay. To quantify the absolute abundance of each unique TCRbeta CDR3 rearrangement, sequence reads were collapsed and filtered. For each sample, productive Simpson clonality was calculated by taking the square root of Simpson's diversity index across productive rearrangements. Drawn from immuneACCESS, this table holds only the in-frame rearrangements with V and J called that TCRdb kept. Clones are partly lost; checked studies trace under half to an unresolved V gene and leave the rest unexplained. V and J calls and clone size follow that table, whereas D and trimming were derived from the DNA. Across this sample there are some 170,000 clones, with about 81% seen only once. The ten largest clones capture 8.4% of the sample.

Whole blood was collected in K2EDTA tubes by collaborating institutions according to the institutions' own protocols. For TCRbeta analysis, collaborators shipped samples in one of three forms: frozen whole blood, isolated PBMCs, or DNA extracted from either of those sample types. The source of this sequence is a woman aged 70-85 years with acute or convalescent COVID-19. The chain uses TRBV2 and TRBJ2-1, and TRBD2 aligns with 10 junction nucleotides. Sequenced: peripheral blood. The DNA is TGTGCCAGCAGACGGCTAGCGGGAGACAATGAGCAGTTCTTC. Protein translation: CASRRLAGDNEQFF.